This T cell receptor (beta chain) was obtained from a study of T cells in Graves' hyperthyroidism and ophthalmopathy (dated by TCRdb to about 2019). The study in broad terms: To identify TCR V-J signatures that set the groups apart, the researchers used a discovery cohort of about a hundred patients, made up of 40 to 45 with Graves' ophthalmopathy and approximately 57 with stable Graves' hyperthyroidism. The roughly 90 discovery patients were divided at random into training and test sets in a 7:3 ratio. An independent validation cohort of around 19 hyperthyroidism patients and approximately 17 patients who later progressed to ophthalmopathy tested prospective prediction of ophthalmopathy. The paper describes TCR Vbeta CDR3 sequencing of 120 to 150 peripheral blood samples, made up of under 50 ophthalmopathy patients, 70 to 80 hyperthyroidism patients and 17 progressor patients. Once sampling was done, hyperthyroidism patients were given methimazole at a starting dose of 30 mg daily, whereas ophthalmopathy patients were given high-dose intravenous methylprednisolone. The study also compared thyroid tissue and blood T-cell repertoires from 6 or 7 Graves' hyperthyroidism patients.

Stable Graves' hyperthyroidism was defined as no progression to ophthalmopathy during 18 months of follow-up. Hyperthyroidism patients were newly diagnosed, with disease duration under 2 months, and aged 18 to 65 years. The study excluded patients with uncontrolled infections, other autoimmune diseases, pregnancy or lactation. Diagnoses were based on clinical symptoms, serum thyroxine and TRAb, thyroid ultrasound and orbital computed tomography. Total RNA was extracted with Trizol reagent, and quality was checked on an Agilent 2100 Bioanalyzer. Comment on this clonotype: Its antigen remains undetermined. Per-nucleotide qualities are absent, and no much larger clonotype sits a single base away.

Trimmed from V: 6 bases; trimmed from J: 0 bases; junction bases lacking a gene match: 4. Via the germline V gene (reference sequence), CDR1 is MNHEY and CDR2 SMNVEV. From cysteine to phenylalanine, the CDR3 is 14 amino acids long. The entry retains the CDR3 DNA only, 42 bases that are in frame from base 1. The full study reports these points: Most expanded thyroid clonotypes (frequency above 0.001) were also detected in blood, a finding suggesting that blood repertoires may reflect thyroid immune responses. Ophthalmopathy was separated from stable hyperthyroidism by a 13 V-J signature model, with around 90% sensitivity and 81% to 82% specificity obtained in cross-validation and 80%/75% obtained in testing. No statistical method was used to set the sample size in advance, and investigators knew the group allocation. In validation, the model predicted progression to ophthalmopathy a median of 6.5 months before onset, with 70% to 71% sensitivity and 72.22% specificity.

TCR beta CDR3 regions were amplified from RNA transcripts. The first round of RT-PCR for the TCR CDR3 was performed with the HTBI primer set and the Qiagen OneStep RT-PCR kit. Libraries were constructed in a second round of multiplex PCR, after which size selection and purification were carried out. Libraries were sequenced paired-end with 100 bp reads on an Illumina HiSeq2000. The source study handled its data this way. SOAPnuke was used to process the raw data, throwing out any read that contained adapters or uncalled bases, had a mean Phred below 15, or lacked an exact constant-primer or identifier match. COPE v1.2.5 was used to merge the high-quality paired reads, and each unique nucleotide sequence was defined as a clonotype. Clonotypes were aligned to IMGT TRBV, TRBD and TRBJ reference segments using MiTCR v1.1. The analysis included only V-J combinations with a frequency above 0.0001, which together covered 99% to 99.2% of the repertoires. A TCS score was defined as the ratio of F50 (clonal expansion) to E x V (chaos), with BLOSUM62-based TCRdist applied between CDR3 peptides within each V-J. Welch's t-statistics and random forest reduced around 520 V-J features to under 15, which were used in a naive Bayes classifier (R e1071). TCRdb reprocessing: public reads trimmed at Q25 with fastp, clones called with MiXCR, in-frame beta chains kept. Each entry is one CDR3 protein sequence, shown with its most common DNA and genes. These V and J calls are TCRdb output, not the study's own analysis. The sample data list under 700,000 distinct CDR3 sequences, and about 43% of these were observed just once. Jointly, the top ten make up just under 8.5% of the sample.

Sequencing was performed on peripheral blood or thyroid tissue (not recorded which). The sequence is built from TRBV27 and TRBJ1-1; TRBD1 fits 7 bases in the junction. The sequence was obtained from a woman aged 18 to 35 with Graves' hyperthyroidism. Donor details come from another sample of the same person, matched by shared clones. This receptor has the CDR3 CASRGGVMNTEAFF. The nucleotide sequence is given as TGTGCCAGCAGAGGGGGCGTCATGAACACTGAAGCTTTCTTT.